Following are 25 T cell receptor beta chains from one sample sequenced in a study of T cell repertoires in cytomegalovirus infection. Their antigens are not known. From the reads, TCRdb called clonotypes with MiXCR, one entry per CDR3 protein. Of 600,000 to 700,000 distinct CDR3 sequences detected, about 30% appear once; the ten largest clones hold roughly 18%. Sample: cultured PBMCs, taken from culture after CMV antigen stimulation. These receptors all stem from a human donor in good health (CMV status not recorded). Some clones in this sample may be carry-over from other donors' samples.

This chain connects TRBV2 to TRBJ2-3; 9 nucleotides line up with TRBD1. Germline CDR1 is SNHLY and CDR2 is FYNNEI. The CDR3 runs to 14 residues. After removal of 6 bases from V and 5 bases from J, the junction contained 6 bases not matched to a gene. The CDR3, as DNA: TGTGCCAGCAGGGGGGGACAGGGTGAAGATACGCAGTATTTT. Encoded protein: CASRGGQGEDTQYF.

The V and J genes are TRBV20-1 and TRBJ1-2; 7 bases are shared with TRBD1. Germline V CDR1 and CDR2: DFQATT, SNEGSKA (reference sequence). The CDR3 has 15 residues. Germline trimming cut 4 bases from V and 3 bases from J; bases unmatched to any gene: 11. The CDR3 coding sequence is TGCAGTGCTAAAAGACGACAGGGAGTTTACTATGGCTACACCTTC. Its translation: CSAKRRQGVYYGYTF.

The chain joins TRBV6-1 to TRBJ1-5; D unresolved. The germline gives CDR1 MNHNS, CDR2 SASEGT. Trimming pared 0 bases from V and 7 bases from J, leaving 16 bases between. This CDR3 comprises 16 residues. CDR3 residues: CASSEAHPRLGQPQHF. The CDR3 DNA sequence: TGTGCCAGCAGTGAAGCGCACCCACGGCTAGGCCAGCCCCAGCATTTT.

This clonotype was found a few times. CDR3 DNA: TGTGCCAGCAGCTTTAGCAGGGGGAACGAGCAGTACTTC. It translates to CASSFSRGNEQYF. This chain joins TRBV7-7 and TRBJ2-7; 7 bases align to TRBD1. CDR3 length: 13 amino acids. Germline V CDR1 and CDR2: SSHAT, FNYEAQ (reference sequence). V shed 3 bases, J shed 5 bases, and the junction held 4 bases outside the gene matches.

The chain carries TRBV7-2 and TRBJ1-6; 9 bases map to TRBD1. Germline values: CDR1 SGHTA, CDR2 FQGNSA. J lost 8 bases, V lost 4 bases, and 9 bases had no gene match. There are 16 residues in the CDR3. The CDR3 loop is CASSSGPGQGYSPLHF. CDR3 DNA: TGTGCCAGCAGCTCCGGACCGGGACAGGGTTATTCACCCCTCCACTTT.

The V gene is TRBV6-1, the J gene TRBJ1-1; D possibly corresponds to TRBD1 (6 bases). V lost 8 bases and J 1 base, leaving 11 bases between the germline ends. CDR1 is MNHNS and CDR2 is SASEGT in the germline V gene. The CDR3 sequence is 13 residues long. CDR3 nucleotide sequence: TGTGCCAGCCGGGACACAAGGAACACTGAAGCTTTCTTT. This gives the protein CASRDTRNTEAFF.

CDR3: CSARDPYGEYNEQFF. CDR3 DNA sequence: TGCAGTGCTAGAGATCCTTATGGAGAGTACAATGAGCAGTTCTTC. The chain couples TRBV20-1 to TRBJ2-1, with D hard to call. Germline V lookup: CDR1 DFQATT, CDR2 SNEGSKA (reference sequence). The CDR3 has 15 amino acids. V was trimmed by 0 bases and J by 4 bases, leaving 13 bases between them.

The gene calls are TRBV11-2 and TRBJ1-6, with a weak D call TRBD1 (6 bases). Germline V gives CDR1 SGHAT, CDR2 FQNNGV. CDR3 size: 19 residues. Trimming took 1 base from V and 10 from J, leaving 26 bases between them. CDR3 residues: CASSLVGGTYRTGGSPLHF. The CDR3 region has the DNA TGTGCCAGCAGCTTAGTTGGGGGGACATACAGGACGGGTGGATCACCCCTCCACTTT.

The CDR3 region has the DNA TGCGCCAGCAGCGTGGACAGGGGGCGAAGGGAGCAGTTCTTC. Translated: CASSVDRGRREQFF. This chain connects TRBV5-1 to TRBJ2-1; TRBD1 agrees at 11 bases. CDR1 is SGHRS, CDR2 YFSETQ, per germline. This CDR3 comprises 14 residues. V dropped 4 bases and J dropped 10; count of bases not matched to a gene: 7.

V usage is TRBV12-3 or TRBV12-4 and J usage is TRBJ2-3, with D possibly being TRBD1 or TRBD2 (6 bases each). Trimming took off 6 bases at V and 6 bases at J, with 16 bases between the two ends. The CDR3 consists of 14 residues. DNA for the CDR3: TGTGCCAGCAGCGAGGGGGGATTCATTGATACGCAGTATTTT. Translating it yields CASSEGGFIDTQYF.

This clonotype has more than one count but fewer than ten. DNA for the CDR3: TGTGCCAGCGCGCTTGATGGGGGAGGCTCCTACGAGCAGTACTTC. It is translated as CASALDGGGSYEQYF. V gene TRBV6-1 combines with J gene TRBJ2-7; a possible D gene is TRBD2 (6 bases). The germline V and J ends were trimmed by 8 bases and 0 bases, with 17 bases remaining between them. The germline CDR1 and CDR2 sequences are MNHNS and SASEGT. The CDR3 loop spans 15 amino acids.

This clonotype was found many times. The chain combines TRBV7-2 with TRBJ1-5; D unclear. The length of the CDR3 is 13 residues. V was cut by 2 bases and J by 5 bases, with 7 bases left in between. Germline assignment: CDR1 SGHTA and CDR2 FQGNSA. The chain's CDR3 is CASSLNFDQPQHF. The CDR3 DNA reads TGTGCCAGCAGCTTAAACTTTGATCAGCCCCAGCATTTT.

The V call is TRBV2, the J call TRBJ2-1, with TRBD1 as a possible D gene (5 bases). This CDR3 is built from 15 residues. The V and J ends lost 3 bases and 2 bases respectively, with 11 bases between them. Germline CDR1 is SNHLY and CDR2 is FYNNEI. The CDR3 region is CASSEWWGPYNEQFF. CDR3 nucleotide sequence: TGTGCCAGCAGTGAGTGGTGGGGCCCCTACAATGAGCAGTTCTTC.

This rearrangement joins TRBV4-1 to TRBJ2-3, with D perhaps matching TRBD2 (7 bases). Germline loops: CDR1 MGHRA, CDR2 YSYEKL. The V end was cut by 4 bases, the J end by 5 bases, with 16 bases between. The CDR3 extends over 15 amino acids. The CDR3 DNA follows: TGCGCCAGCAGCCCCCTAGGGGGGGGGGGAGATACGCAGTATTTT. It is translated as CASSPLGGGGDTQYF.

This clonotype was detected a few times. The chain's CDR3 is CASSLQGSGTYEQYF. DNA of the CDR3: TGTGCCAGCAGCCTTCAAGGGTCCGGCACCTACGAGCAGTACTTC. The chain employs TRBV7-2 and TRBJ2-7; D is uncertain. V lost 5 bases to trimming and J lost 2 bases, with 16 bases between them. CDR3 length: 15 amino acids. The germline gives CDR1 SGHTA, CDR2 FQGNSA.

This clonotype was detected ten times or more. The rearrangement links TRBV7-2 to TRBJ2-3; 12 bases fit TRBD1. The germline CDR1 and CDR2 sequences are SGHTA and FQGNSA. Losses at the gene ends were 5 bases for V and 4 bases for J; bases not matched to a gene: 4. The CDR3 spans 15 residues. As DNA, the CDR3 is TGTGCCAGCAGCAATGGGACAGGGGGCGCAGATACGCAGTATTTT. Translated, it gives CASSNGTGGADTQYF.

Many counts were recorded for this clonotype. The chain has TRBV7-2 and TRBJ1-1; TRBD1 matches at 12 bases. Germline V gives CDR1 SGHTA, CDR2 FQGNSA. Trimming removed 6 bases from V and 5 bases from J; junction bases left unmatched: 7. The CDR3 runs to 15 residues. This CDR3 is CASRRDRGLETEAFF. The CDR3 region has the DNA TGTGCCAGCAGACGGGACAGGGGGCTTGAAACTGAAGCTTTCTTT.

The chain has TRBV10-3 and TRBJ2-5; D might be TRBD1 (6 bases). The CDR3 length is 13 residues. Trimming shortened V by 6 bases and J by 2 bases, and 10 bases separated the two germline ends. Per the germline V gene, CDR1 is ENHRY and CDR2 is SYGVKD. CDR3 loop: CAIRAGQQETQYF. CDR3 bases: TGTGCCATCAGGGCAGGACAGCAAGAGACCCAGTACTTC.

This clonotype has just a few counts. The chain couples TRBV11-2 to TRBJ2-1; unclear D gene. The germline gives CDR1 SGHAT, CDR2 FQNNGV. The CDR3 length is 13 residues. V dropped 2 bases and J dropped 8 bases, with 10 bases sitting between them. The CDR3 here is CASSLNAIYEQFF. CDR3 bases: TGTGCCAGCAGCTTAAACGCTATCTATGAGCAGTTCTTC.

CDR3 region: CASSFRQDLDEQFF. In DNA, the CDR3 is TGTGCCAGCAGCTTTAGACAGGACTTGGATGAGCAGTTCTTC. V usage is TRBV7-8 and J usage is TRBJ2-1; TRBD1 is a possible D gene (6 bases). The germline V and J ends were trimmed by 3 bases and 8 bases, with 14 bases remaining between them. Germline V lookup: CDR1 SGHVS, CDR2 FQNEAQ. The CDR3 consists of 14 residues.

This clonotype was seen a few times. This chain joins TRBV4-3 and TRBJ1-5; unclear D gene. Trimming took off 0 bases at V and 9 bases at J, with 9 bases between the two ends. The germline CDR1 and CDR2 sequences are LGHNA and YSLEER. This CDR3 has 13 residues. Here the CDR3 reads CASSQDGKGPQHF. CDR3 DNA: TGCGCCAGCAGCCAAGATGGGAAGGGGCCCCAGCATTTT.

The rearrangement links TRBV4-1 to TRBJ2-7; D gene ambiguous. There are 16 residues in the CDR3. In germline, CDR1 is MGHRA, CDR2 YSYEKL. V was clipped by 1 base and J by 6 bases, with 19 bases between them. The CDR3 reads CASSQGSLGIGGEQYF. The DNA for the CDR3 is TGCGCCAGCAGCCAAGGGTCGCTGGGGATTGGTGGCGAGCAGTACTTC.

The chain is built from TRBV7-8 and TRBJ2-7; TRBD1 matches 7 bases. Trimming at V came to 2 bases and at J to 6 bases, leaving 13 bases not matched to a gene. The germline gives CDR1 SGHVS, CDR2 FQNEAQ. The CDR3 spans 16 residues. This CDR3 reads CASSLRPILTGSEQYF. As DNA, the CDR3 is TGTGCCAGCAGCTTAAGACCTATACTGACAGGGAGCGAGCAGTACTTC.

V usage is TRBV10-2 and J usage is TRBJ1-5; 7 bases align to TRBD1. Unmatched junction bases numbered 9, after V lost 6 bases and J lost 7 bases. The CDR3 is 14 residues long. Per the germline V gene, CDR1 is WSHSY and CDR2 is SAAADI. The CDR3 loop reads CASRHTGEEQPQHF. CDR3 sequence (DNA): TGCGCCAGCAGGCACACAGGGGAGGAACAGCCCCAGCATTTT.

This clonotype was seen more than once but under ten times. V gene TRBV6-1 combines with J gene TRBJ1-6, with 9 nucleotides matching TRBD1. There are 15 residues in the CDR3. In germline, CDR1 is MNHNS, CDR2 SASEGT. V lost 4 bases to trimming and J lost 10 bases; unmatched junction nucleotides: 8. CDR3 sequence: CASSGWTGESSPLHF. The DNA of the CDR3 is TGTGCCAGCAGTGGATGGACAGGGGAGTCCTCACCCCTCCACTTT.